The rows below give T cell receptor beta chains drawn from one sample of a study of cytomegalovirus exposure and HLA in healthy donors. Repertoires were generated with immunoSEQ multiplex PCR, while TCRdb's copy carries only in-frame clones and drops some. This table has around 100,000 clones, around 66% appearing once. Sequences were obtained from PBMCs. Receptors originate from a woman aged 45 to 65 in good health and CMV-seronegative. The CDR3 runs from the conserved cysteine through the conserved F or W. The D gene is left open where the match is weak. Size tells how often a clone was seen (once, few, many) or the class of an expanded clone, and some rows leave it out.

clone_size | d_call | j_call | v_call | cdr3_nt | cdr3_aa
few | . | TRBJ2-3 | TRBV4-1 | TGCGCCAGCAGCCAACTCGCCGGGATCTTCGGTAGCACAGATACGCAGTATTTT | CASSQLAGIFGSTDTQYF
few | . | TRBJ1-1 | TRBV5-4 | TGTGCCAGCACCCCAGGAATCGGCACTGAAGCTTTCTTT | CASTPGIGTEAFF
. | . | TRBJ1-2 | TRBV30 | TGTGCCTGGAGAGGACAGCCTGGGAATGGCTACACCTTC | CAWRGQPGNGYTF
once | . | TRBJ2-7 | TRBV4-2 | TGTGCCAGCAGGAGTGGACAAAACGAGCAGTACTTC | CASRSGQNEQYF
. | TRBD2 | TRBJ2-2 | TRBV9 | TGTGCCAGCAGCCTGGGACTAGCGGGAGTATTGAACGGGGAGCTGTTTTTT | CASSLGLAGVLNGELFF
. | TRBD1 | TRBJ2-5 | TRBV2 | TGTGCCAGCAGGCCGGGACAGGGGGTGGAGACCCAGTACTTC | CASRPGQGVETQYF
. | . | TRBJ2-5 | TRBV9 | TGTGCCAGCAGCGTAGATAGTGGTGAGACCCAGTACTTC | CASSVDSGETQYF
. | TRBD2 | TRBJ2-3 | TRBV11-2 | TGTGCCAGCAGCTTAGGGGTAGCGGGGGGGTACACAGATACGCAGTATTTT | CASSLGVAGGYTDTQYF
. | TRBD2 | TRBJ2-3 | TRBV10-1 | TGCGCCAGCAGCCGAGCGGGAACAGATACGCAGTATTTT | CASSRAGTDTQYF
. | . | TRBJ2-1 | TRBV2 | TGTGCCAGCAGTGACACAGGTCAGGGGGGACACAATGAGCAGTTCTTC | CASSDTGQGGHNEQFF
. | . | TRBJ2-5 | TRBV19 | TGTGCCTCCAACAACGGAGACTTCCCTGAGACCCAGTACTTC | CASNNGDFPETQYF
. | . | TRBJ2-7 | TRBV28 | TGTGCCAGCAGGCAGGGTAATAGGGGCGAGCAGTACTTC | CASRQGNRGEQYF
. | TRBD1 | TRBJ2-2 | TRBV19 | TGTGCCAGTAGAGGACAGGGTCCCGGGGAGCTGTTTTTT | CASRGQGPGELFF
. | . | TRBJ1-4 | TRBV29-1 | TGCAGCGTTGTCCCTATTCGACCAGGGGATAATGAAAAACTGTTTTTT | CSVVPIRPGDNEKLFF
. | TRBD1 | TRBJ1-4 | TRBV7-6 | TGTGCCAGCAGCTTGGGTACAGGGGGCGTCCGGGAAAAACTGTTTTTT | CASSLGTGGVREKLFF
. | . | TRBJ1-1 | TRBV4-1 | TGCGCCAGCAGCCAAGATTCCGGGGGGCTCACTGAAGCTTTCTTT | CASSQDSGGLTEAFF
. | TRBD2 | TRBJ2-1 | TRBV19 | TGTGCCAGTAGTATCGTCTCCCGGGGGGATGAGCAGTTCTTC | CASSIVSRGDEQFF
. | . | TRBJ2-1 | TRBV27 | TGTGCCAGCAGTTTAAAATCATACAATGAGCAGTTCTTC | CASSLKSYNEQFF
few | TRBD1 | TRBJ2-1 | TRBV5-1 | TGCGCCAGCAGCTCCGGGACAGCAAACAATGAGCAGTTCTTC | CASSSGTANNEQFF
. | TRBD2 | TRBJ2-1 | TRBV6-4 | TGTGCCAGCAGTGACTCGCGACGGGGGGATTACAATGAGCAGTTCTTC | CASSDSRRGDYNEQFF
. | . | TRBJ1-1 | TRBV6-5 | TGTGCCAGCCCCCGCCCTAAAGCTTTCTTT | CASPRPKAFF
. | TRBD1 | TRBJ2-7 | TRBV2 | TGTGCCAGCAGTGAAGGACAGGGGACCTCGGGCTACGAGCAGTACTTC | CASSEGQGTSGYEQYF
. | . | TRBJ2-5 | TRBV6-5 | TGTGCCAGCAGTTTTACACGTAAAGAGACCCAGTACTTC | CASSFTRKETQYF
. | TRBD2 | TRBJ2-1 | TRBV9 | TGTGCCAGCAGCGTAGCTTCGACTAGCGGGTCATACAATGAGCAGTTCTTC | CASSVASTSGSYNEQFF
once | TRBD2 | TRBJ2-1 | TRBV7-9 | TGTGCCAGCAGCTTAACTAGCGGCCACCACAATGAGCAGTTCTTC | CASSLTSGHHNEQFF
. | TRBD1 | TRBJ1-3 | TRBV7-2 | TGTGCCAGCAGCTCAGACAGGGCGTGGGGAAACACCATATATTTT | CASSSDRAWGNTIYF
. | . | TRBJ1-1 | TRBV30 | TGTGCCTGGCTACAGTTATCCAACACTGAAGCTTTCTTT | CAWLQLSNTEAFF
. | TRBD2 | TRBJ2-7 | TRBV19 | TGTGCCAGTAGTAGAGGACTAGCGGGGGGGTACGAGCAGTACTTC | CASSRGLAGGYEQYF
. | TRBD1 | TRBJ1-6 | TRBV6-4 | TGTGCCAGCAGAGGGACAGATAATTCACCCCTCCACTTT | CASRGTDNSPLHF
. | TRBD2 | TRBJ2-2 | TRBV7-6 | TGTGCCAGCAGCTTATCGACTAGCGGGGGGGCGATCGCCGGGGAGCTGTTTTTT | CASSLSTSGGAIAGELFF
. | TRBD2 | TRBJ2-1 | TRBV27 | TGTGCCAGCAGTTTCCAGGGACTAGCGTCCAATGAGCAGTTCTTC | CASSFQGLASNEQFF
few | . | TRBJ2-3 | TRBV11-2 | TGTGCCAGCAGCTTAGGATATAGCATTTTCCAAACAGATACGCAGTATTTT | CASSLGYSIFQTDTQYF
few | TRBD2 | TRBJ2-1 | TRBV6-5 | TGTGCCAGCAGTTACTCTTCGGGACTACACAATGAGCAGTTCTTC | CASSYSSGLHNEQFF
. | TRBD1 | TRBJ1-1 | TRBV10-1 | TGCGCCAGCAGTGAGCGGGCAGGGGGCACTGAAGCTTTCTTT | CASSERAGGTEAFF